The T cell receptor beta chain under discussion was sequenced for a study of patients and donors after allogeneic stem cell transplantation. There are a few counts of this clonotype. TCRdb re-called the RT-PCR reads through MiXCR, storing one row per CDR3 protein. The data contain some 880,000 distinct CDR3 sequences, about 20% of them seen just once; the ten biggest clones take up around 6%. Sequencing was done on a sample of blood, either unsorted or a sorted T cell fraction (not recorded which). This TCR derives from a human donor who was either an allogeneic HSCT recipient or a stem cell or donor lymphocyte infusion donor (not recorded which). It is not recorded whose cells these are; they may come from a transplant donor.

This chain's CDR3 is CASRASLSYGYTF. The CDR3 DNA sequence: TGTGCCAGTCGAGCTAGCCTCTCGTATGGCTACACCTTC. This chain links TRBV12-3 or TRBV12-4 with TRBJ1-2; D is unclear. V lost 9 bases and J lost 5, with 16 bases in between. The CDR3 is made up of 13 amino acids.